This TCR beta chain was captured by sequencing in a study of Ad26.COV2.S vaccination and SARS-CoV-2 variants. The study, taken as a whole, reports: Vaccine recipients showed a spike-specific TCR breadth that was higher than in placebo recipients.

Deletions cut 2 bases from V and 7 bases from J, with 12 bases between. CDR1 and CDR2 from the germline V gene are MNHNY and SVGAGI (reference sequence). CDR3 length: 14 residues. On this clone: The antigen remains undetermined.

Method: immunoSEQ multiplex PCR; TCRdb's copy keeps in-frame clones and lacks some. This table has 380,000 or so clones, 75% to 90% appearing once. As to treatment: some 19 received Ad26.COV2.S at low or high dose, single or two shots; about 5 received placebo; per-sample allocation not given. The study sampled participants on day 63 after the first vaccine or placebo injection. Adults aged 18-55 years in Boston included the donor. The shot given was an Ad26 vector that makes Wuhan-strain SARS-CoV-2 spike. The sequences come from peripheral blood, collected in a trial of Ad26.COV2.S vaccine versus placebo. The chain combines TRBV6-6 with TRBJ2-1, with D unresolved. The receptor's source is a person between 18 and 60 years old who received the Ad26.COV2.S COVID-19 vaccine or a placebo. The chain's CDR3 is CASSYPPSGNEQFF. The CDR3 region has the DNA TGTGCCAGCAGTTACCCCCCTAGTGGGAATGAGCAGTTCTTC.